The clone carrying this T cell receptor (beta chain) showed up just once. Following extraction, RNA underwent reverse transcription to cDNA, which served as the sequencing template. The method was immunoSEQ multiplex PCR; TCRdb's version includes in-frame clones alone and lacks a portion of them. This sample carries about 140,000 clones, about 60% of them seen once, and the ten largest clones take 5% to 7.5%. The data stem from a study of CD8+ T cells in alopecia areata. Germline assignment: CDR1 SGHTA and CDR2 FQGNSA. The CDR3 loop spans 13 amino acids. Trimming pared 6 bases from V and 8 bases from J, leaving 16 bases between.

V is TRBV7-2 and J is TRBJ1-2; no clear D gene. The source material was CD4+ T cells sorted from blood, sampled at week 0. This sequence originates from a human donor with alopecia areata. The CDR3 spells CASRIRVRSGYTF. CDR3 sequence (DNA): TGTGCCAGCAGGATCCGGGTTCGATCGGGCTACACCTTC.